This entry features one T cell receptor beta chain sequence. There are a few counts of this clonotype. The specificity of this receptor is unknown. Base-call qualities are not available, and no considerably larger clone is one nucleotide away. Receptor amplification or capture employed RT-PCR. This sample was sequenced with a NextSeq 550. The raw public data were reprocessed by TCRdb itself: fastp quality trimming at Q25, MiXCR clonotype calling, in-frame beta chains only. For every CDR3 protein sequence, its rows merge into one entry that carries the most common genes and DNA. The sample table contains 400,000 to 500,000 distinct CDR3 sequences; only one count was recorded for under 20% of them. The ten largest clones take up roughly 7% of the sample. V was cut back by 3 bases and J by 2 bases, leaving a gap of 19 bases between them. Counted from cysteine to phenylalanine, this CDR3 has 18 amino acids. The CDR3 DNA has 54 bases and is translated from base 1.

This sample was taken from a study of patients and donors after allogeneic stem cell transplantation (dated by TCRdb to 2018 to 2020). This TCR came from a human donor who was either an allogeneic HSCT recipient or a stem cell or donor lymphocyte infusion donor (not recorded which). It is not recorded whose cells these are; they may come from a transplant donor. The sequenced sample was blood, either unsorted or a sorted T cell fraction (not recorded which). Recombination connected TRBV12-3 or TRBV12-4 to TRBJ2-2; no D segment can be confidently identified. CDR3 loop: CASSFNAGNRGNTGELFF. The sequenced DNA: TGTGCCAGCAGTTTTAATGCTGGGAACCGCGGAAACACCGGGGAGCTGTTTTTT.